The 15 T cell receptor beta chains listed next were all sequenced from one sample in a study of blood T cell repertoires in COVID-19. TCRdb's table, derived via immunoSEQ multiplex PCR, lists solely in-frame clones and lacks some. This table holds about 260,000 clones, about 89% found once. The sequenced sample was peripheral blood. The receptor set was obtained from a woman aged 40 to 50 who had recovered from COVID-19.

This clone came up once. The rearrangement uses TRBV6-5 and TRBJ2-2; D gene uncertain. In germline, CDR1 is MNHEY, CDR2 SVGAGI. CDR3 length: 14 residues. V was shortened by 5 bases and J by 4 bases, with 11 bases between the two germline ends. The CDR3 coding sequence is TGTGCCAGCAGTACGACCTGGGCCACCGGGGAGCTGTTTTTT. It translates to CASSTTWATGELFF.

The genes are TRBV3-1 (or the pseudogene TRBV3-2) and TRBJ2-3; TRBD2 matches 7 bases. Germline CDR1 and CDR2: LGHDT and YNNKEL (reference sequence). CDR3 length: 14 residues. V trimming: 4 bases; J trimming: 2 bases; junction bases outside the gene matches: 3. The CDR3 spells CASSLGTTTDTQYF. The DNA for the CDR3 is TGTGCCAGCAGCCTTGGGACTACCACAGATACGCAGTATTTT.

V is TRBV5-1 and J is TRBJ2-3; 13 bases line up with TRBD2. V shed 2 bases and J 2 bases; nucleotides not matched to a gene: 8. The CDR3 sequence is 18 residues long. Looked up from germline, CDR1 is SGHRS and CDR2 is YFSETQ. The CDR3 reads CASSLGTSGNFNTDTQYF. Written as DNA, the CDR3 is TGCGCCAGCAGCTTAGGGACTAGCGGGAATTTTAACACAGATACGCAGTATTTT.

The chain uses TRBV11-2 and TRBJ2-5; TRBD2 is a possible D gene (6 bases). This CDR3 contains 16 residues. Germline V lookup: CDR1 SGHAT, CDR2 FQNNGV. Trimming removed 5 bases at V and 0 bases at J, with 16 bases between. The CDR3 here is CASSRSRTTDQETQYF. Written as DNA, the CDR3 is TGTGCCAGCAGCCGCTCGAGGACTACCGACCAAGAGACCCAGTACTTC. The entire variable domain, with the rest obtained from reference TRBV11-2 and TRBJ2-5, is as follows: EAGVAQSPRYKIIEKRQSVAFWCNPISGHATLYWYQQILGQGPKLLIQFQNNGVVDDSQLPKDRFSAERLKGVDSTLKIQPAKLEDSAVYLCASSRSRTTDQETQYFGPGTRLLVL.

The gene calls are TRBV13 and TRBJ2-7, with D hard to call. Trimming left V 0 bases short and J 9 bases short, with 12 bases between. This CDR3 has 13 amino acids. CDR1 and CDR2 from the germline V gene are PRHDT and FYEKMQ (reference sequence). The CDR3 bases are TGTGCCAGCAGCTTAGGCCCGGTGGGCGCGCAGTACTTC. Its protein is CASSLGPVGAQYF.

V usage is TRBV5-1 and J usage is TRBJ1-6; D ambiguous. CDR1 is SGHRS and CDR2 is YFSETQ in the germline V gene. Between the trimmed V and J ends, which lost 2 bases and 4 bases, there was a span of 13 bases. The CDR3 consists of 16 residues. The CDR3 is CASSLESSTYNSPLHF. As DNA, the CDR3 is TGCGCCAGCAGCTTAGAGTCTTCAACTTATAATTCACCCCTCCACTTT.

V is TRBV5-1 and J is TRBJ1-2; 9 nucleotides match TRBD1. Germline trimming cut 4 bases from V and 2 bases from J; bases unmatched to any gene: 6. Germline loops: CDR1 SGHRS, CDR2 YFSETQ. The CDR3 has 15 amino acids. CDR3 sequence reads: CASSPQGQGNYGYTF. The DNA of the CDR3 is TGCGCCAGCAGCCCGCAAGGACAGGGGAACTATGGCTACACCTTC.

The V gene is TRBV14, the J gene TRBJ1-6, with TRBD1 as a possible D gene (5 bases). Germline CDR1 reads SGHDN; CDR2 reads FVKESK. V was clipped by 2 bases and J by 6 bases, with 5 bases between them. The CDR3 loop spans 13 amino acids. CDR3 loop: CASSQQGNSPLHF. The CDR3, as DNA: TGTGCCAGCAGCCAACAGGGTAATTCACCCCTCCACTTT.

V usage is TRBV30 and J usage is TRBJ2-3, with 8 bases aligning to TRBD2. The germline gives CDR1 GTSNPN, CDR2 SVGIG (reference sequence). The CDR3 loop spans 17 amino acids. V trimming: 2 bases; J trimming: 0 bases; junction bases outside the gene matches: 10. For the CDR3, the DNA is TGTGCCTGGAGTTTAATAGCGGGGCCGATTAGCACAGATACGCAGTATTTT. Translation gives CAWSLIAGPISTDTQYF.

The V and J genes are TRBV3-1 (or the pseudogene TRBV3-2) and TRBJ1-5, with D possibly being TRBD1 (5 bases). In germline, CDR1 is LGHDT, CDR2 YNNKEL (reference sequence). Trimming left V 3 bases short and J 3 bases short, with 15 bases between. This CDR3 comprises 16 residues. CDR3: CASSQGRRAVNQPQHF. The DNA of the CDR3 is TGTGCCAGCAGCCAGGGCCGCAGGGCTGTCAATCAGCCCCAGCATTTT.

V is TRBV15 and J is TRBJ2-7; no firm D call. The V gene lost 1 base and the J gene lost 1 base, with 11 bases spanning the gap. The CDR3 totals 15 residues. Germline V CDR1 and CDR2: LNHNV, YYDKDF (reference sequence). CDR3 coding DNA: TGTGCCACCAGCAGAGCTCTCACAGAGTCCTACGAGCAGTACTTC. Its translation: CATSRALTESYEQYF.

This chain uses TRBV11-2 with TRBJ1-2; 7 positions agree with TRBD1. CDR3 length: 16 amino acids. Germline assignment: CDR1 SGHAT and CDR2 FQNNGV. With V trimmed by 2 bases and J by 0 bases, 6 bases remained unmatched. The CDR3, as DNA: TGTGCCAGCAGCTTACTCTCAGGGGGTACTAACTATGGCTACACCTTC. Its translation is CASSLLSGGTNYGYTF.

CDR3 sequence (DNA): TGCGCCAGCAGTGACAGGGCCTCAAATCAGCCCCAGCATTTT. It encodes CASSDRASNQPQHF. The V call is TRBV10-2, the J call TRBJ1-5; maybe TRBD1 (5 bases). This CDR3 spans 14 amino acids. V lost 3 bases and J 4 bases, leaving 10 bases between the germline ends. Germline CDR1 reads WSHSY; CDR2 reads SAAADI.

The chain is built from TRBV19 and TRBJ2-3, with 9 bases that match TRBD1. Germline V gene data show CDR1 as LNHDA and CDR2 as SQIVND (reference sequence). Unmatched junction bases numbered 7, after V lost 6 bases and J lost 6 bases. The CDR3 has 14 amino acids. The chain's CDR3 is CASSRTGALDTQYF. Here the CDR3 DNA reads TGTGCCAGTAGCAGGACAGGGGCTCTGGATACGCAGTATTTT.

This clone was detected only once. This chain links TRBV5-4 with TRBJ1-2; 9 bases align to TRBD1. The trim removed 5 bases at V and 4 bases at J, leaving 6 bases unmatched. Germline lookup yields CDR1 SGHNT and CDR2 YYREEE (reference sequence). CDR3 length: 14 residues. CDR3: CASSHRGPAYGYTF. Written as DNA, the CDR3 is TGTGCCAGCAGTCACAGGGGGCCAGCCTATGGCTACACCTTC.